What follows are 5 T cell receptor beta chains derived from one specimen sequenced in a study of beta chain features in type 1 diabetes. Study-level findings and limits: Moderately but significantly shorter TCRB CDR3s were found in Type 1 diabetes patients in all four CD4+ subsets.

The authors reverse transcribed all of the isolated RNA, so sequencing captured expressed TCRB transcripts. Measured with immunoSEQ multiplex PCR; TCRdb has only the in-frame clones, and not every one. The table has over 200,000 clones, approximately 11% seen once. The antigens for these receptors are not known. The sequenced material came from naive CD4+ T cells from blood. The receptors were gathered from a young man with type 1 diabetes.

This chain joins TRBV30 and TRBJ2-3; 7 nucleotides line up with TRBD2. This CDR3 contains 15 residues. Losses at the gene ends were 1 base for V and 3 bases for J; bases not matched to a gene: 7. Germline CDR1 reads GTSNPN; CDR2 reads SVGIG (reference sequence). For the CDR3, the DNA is TGTGCCTGGAGTGCGGGGGACTACTCAACAGATACGCAGTATTTT. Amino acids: CAWSAGDYSTDTQYF.

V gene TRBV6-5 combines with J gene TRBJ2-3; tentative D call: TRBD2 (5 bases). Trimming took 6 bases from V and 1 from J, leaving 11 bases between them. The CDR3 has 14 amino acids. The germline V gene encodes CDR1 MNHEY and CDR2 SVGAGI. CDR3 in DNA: TGTGCCAGCAGCCCTCGCGGGCGCACAGATACGCAGTATTTT. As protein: CASSPRGRTDTQYF.

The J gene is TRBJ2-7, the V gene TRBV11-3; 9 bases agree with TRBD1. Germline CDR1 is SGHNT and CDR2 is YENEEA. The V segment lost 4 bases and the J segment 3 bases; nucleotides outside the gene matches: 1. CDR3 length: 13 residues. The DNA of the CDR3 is TGTGCCAGCAGCTCGGGACAGGGCTACGAGCAGTACTTC. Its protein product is CASSSGQGYEQYF.

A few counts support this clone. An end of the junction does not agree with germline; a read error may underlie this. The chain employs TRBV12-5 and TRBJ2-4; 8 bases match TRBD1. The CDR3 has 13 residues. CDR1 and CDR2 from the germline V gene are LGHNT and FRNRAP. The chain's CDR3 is CASGFILQGEKVF. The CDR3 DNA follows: TGTGCTAGTGGCTTCATCCTACAGGGGGAGAAAGTTTTC.

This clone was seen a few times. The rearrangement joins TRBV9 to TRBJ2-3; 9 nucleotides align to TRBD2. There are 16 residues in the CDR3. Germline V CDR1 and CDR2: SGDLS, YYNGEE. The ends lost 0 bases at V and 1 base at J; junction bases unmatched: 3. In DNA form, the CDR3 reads TGTGCCAGCAGCGTAGGCGTAGCGGGGGGCACAGATACGCAGTATTTT. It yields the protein CASSVGVAGGTDTQYF.